This is a list of T cell receptor beta chains from one sample in a study of sequential checkpoint blockade in melanoma. Libraries were prepared by immunoSEQ multiplex PCR; TCRdb keeps only in-frame clonotypes and omits some of them. The sample records 1,400 to 1,500 clones, just over 20% being singletons. Sequencing was performed on tumor tissue (inferred from file names), taken from a patient given nivolumab and ipilimumab in sequence. The receptor source for this set is a human donor with melanoma. Both conserved end residues are part of each CDR3. The D gene is left open where the match is weak. A row's size may be missing; if present it is once, few, many or a size class.

v_gene: TRBV15; abundance: -; j_gene: TRBJ2-2; d_gene: -; CDR3aa: CATSKIKGWDTGELFF; CDR3nt: TGTGCCACCAGCAAGATCAAGGGGTGGGATACCGGGGAGCTGTTTTTT
v_gene: TRBV6-8; abundance: -; j_gene: TRBJ2-2; d_gene: -; CDR3aa: CASSDGATGELFF; CDR3nt: TGTGCCAGCAGTGACGGAGCAACCGGGGAGCTGTTTTTT
v_gene: TRBV6-8; abundance: medium-sized; j_gene: TRBJ2-3; d_gene: TRBD2; CDR3aa: CASSGLAGGPDTQYF; CDR3nt: TGTGCCAGCAGTGGACTAGCGGGAGGGCCAGATACGCAGTATTTT
v_gene: TRBV14; abundance: -; j_gene: TRBJ1-2; d_gene: -; CDR3aa: CASRPNSHVGYGYTF; CDR3nt: TGTGCCAGCAGGCCCAACTCTCATGTAGGCTATGGCTACACCTTC
v_gene: TRBV19; abundance: -; j_gene: TRBJ2-1; d_gene: -; CDR3aa: CASSLDSFSYNEQFF; CDR3nt: TGTGCCAGTAGCCTAGACTCGTTTTCCTACAATGAGCAGTTCTTC
v_gene: TRBV11-3; abundance: few; j_gene: TRBJ2-7; d_gene: TRBD1; CDR3aa: CASSLDQGAKEQYF; CDR3nt: TGTGCCAGCAGCTTAGATCAGGGGGCGAAGGAGCAGTACTTC
v_gene: TRBV6-8; abundance: large; j_gene: TRBJ2-7; d_gene: TRBD2; CDR3aa: CASSATSGSIDEQYF; CDR3nt: TGTGCCAGCAGTGCCACTAGCGGGAGTATCGACGAGCAGTACTTC
v_gene: TRBV28; abundance: few; j_gene: TRBJ2-1; d_gene: TRBD1; CDR3aa: CASSPPGQGTNEQFF; CDR3nt: TGTGCCAGCAGCCCTCCGGGACAGGGGACGAATGAGCAGTTCTTC
v_gene: TRBV19; abundance: -; j_gene: TRBJ2-5; d_gene: -; CDR3aa: CASSRRRWYQETQYF; CDR3nt: TGTGCCAGTAGCCGCAGGCGATGGTACCAAGAGACCCAGTACTTC
v_gene: TRBV11-3; abundance: -; j_gene: TRBJ2-4; d_gene: TRBD2; CDR3aa: CASSLDRTSVSKNIQYF; CDR3nt: TGTGCCAGCAGCTTAGATAGGACTAGCGTTTCCAAAAACATTCAGTACTTC
v_gene: TRBV11-3; abundance: few; j_gene: TRBJ1-2; d_gene: -; CDR3aa: CASSCPSRKTYGYTF; CDR3nt: TGTGCCAGCAGCTGTCCAAGCAGAAAGACCTATGGCTACACCTTC
v_gene: TRBV30; abundance: -; j_gene: TRBJ2-2; d_gene: -; CDR3aa: CAWSIAPGELFF; CDR3nt: TGTGCCTGGAGTATAGCTCCCGGGGAGCTGTTTTTT
v_gene: TRBV30; abundance: -; j_gene: TRBJ2-1; d_gene: TRBD2; CDR3aa: CAWSAWGLAGEDAIF; CDR3nt: TGTGCCTGGAGTGCATGGGGACTAGCGGGGGAGGATGCGATCTTC
v_gene: TRBV4-1; abundance: -; j_gene: TRBJ1-2; d_gene: -; CDR3aa: CASSQGGFYGYTF; CDR3nt: TGCGCCAGCAGCCAAGGCGGGTTCTATGGCTACACCTTC
v_gene: TRBV15; abundance: -; j_gene: TRBJ1-1; d_gene: -; CDR3aa: CATCGIVGGRYTEAFF; CDR3nt: TGTGCCACCTGCGGGATAGTGGGGGGGCGGTACACTGAAGCTTTCTTT
v_gene: TRBV9; abundance: medium-sized; j_gene: TRBJ1-1; d_gene: -; CDR3aa: CASSIGLGILTEAFF; CDR3nt: TGTGCCAGCAGCATCGGGCTTGGGATCCTCACTGAAGCTTTCTTT
v_gene: TRBV11-3; abundance: medium-sized; j_gene: TRBJ2-1; d_gene: -; CDR3aa: CASSFPTDGVYNEQFF; CDR3nt: TGTGCCAGCAGCTTTCCGACAGACGGGGTCTACAATGAGCAGTTCTTC
v_gene: TRBV9; abundance: few; j_gene: TRBJ1-4; d_gene: -; CDR3aa: CASSGGGEKLFF; CDR3nt: TGTGCCAGCAGCGGAGGGGGTGAAAAACTGTTTTTT
v_gene: TRBV6-8; abundance: few; j_gene: TRBJ2-3; d_gene: -; CDR3aa: CAIRSRGVPDTQYF; CDR3nt: TGTGCCATCAGATCCCGAGGGGTTCCAGATACGCAGTATTTT
v_gene: TRBV11-3; abundance: medium-sized; j_gene: TRBJ2-1; d_gene: TRBD2; CDR3aa: CASSSGRVSGRAGEQFF; CDR3nt: TGTGCCAGCAGCTCGGGGAGGGTTAGCGGGAGGGCCGGTGAGCAGTTCTTC
v_gene: TRBV6-8; abundance: medium-sized; j_gene: TRBJ2-3; d_gene: TRBD2; CDR3aa: CASSGTSGSPDTQYF; CDR3nt: TGTGCCAGCAGTGGGACTAGCGGGAGCCCAGATACGCAGTATTTT
v_gene: TRBV6-1; abundance: -; j_gene: TRBJ2-7; d_gene: TRBD1; CDR3aa: CASSEEETGGYEQYF; CDR3nt: TGTGCCAGCAGTGAAGAGGAGACAGGGGGCTACGAGCAGTACTTC
v_gene: TRBV4-1; abundance: large; j_gene: TRBJ2-7; d_gene: TRBD1; CDR3aa: CASSQGWTGYEQYF; CDR3nt: TGCGCCAGCAGCCAAGGGTGGACAGGCTACGAGCAGTACTTC
v_gene: TRBV6-8; abundance: -; j_gene: TRBJ2-7; d_gene: -; CDR3aa: CASSWDSGPYEQYF; CDR3nt: TGTGCCAGCAGTTGGGACTCCGGCCCCTACGAGCAGTACTTC
v_gene: TRBV29-1; abundance: -; j_gene: TRBJ2-3; d_gene: TRBD2; CDR3aa: CSVASGILDTQYF; CDR3nt: TGCAGCGTTGCGAGCGGGATTCTGGATACGCAGTATTTT
v_gene: TRBV18; abundance: -; j_gene: TRBJ2-3; d_gene: TRBD2; CDR3aa: CASSPFGLAGGDTQYF; CDR3nt: TGTGCCAGCTCACCATTCGGACTAGCGGGAGGAGATACGCAGTATTTT
v_gene: TRBV19; abundance: -; j_gene: TRBJ2-1; d_gene: -; CDR3aa: CASYDRINEQFF; CDR3nt: TGTGCCAGTTATGACAGAATCAATGAGCAGTTCTTC
v_gene: TRBV30; abundance: -; j_gene: TRBJ2-7; d_gene: -; CDR3aa: CAWSGGAYEQYF; CDR3nt: TGTGCCTGGAGTGGCGGAGCCTACGAGCAGTACTTC
v_gene: TRBV30; abundance: few; j_gene: TRBJ2-2; d_gene: TRBD1; CDR3aa: CAWRRSDRATGELFF; CDR3nt: TGTGCCTGGAGAAGGTCGGACAGGGCGACCGGGGAGCTGTTTTTT
v_gene: TRBV29-1; abundance: -; j_gene: TRBJ2-1; d_gene: -; CDR3aa: CSVDWSSGAYNEQFF; CDR3nt: TGCAGCGTTGACTGGAGTAGCGGAGCGTACAATGAGCAGTTCTTC
v_gene: TRBV11-3; abundance: many; j_gene: TRBJ2-3; d_gene: TRBD2; CDR3aa: CASSLELAGGRDTQYF; CDR3nt: TGTGCCAGCAGCTTAGAACTAGCGGGAGGACGAGATACGCAGTATTTT
v_gene: TRBV4-1; abundance: medium-sized; j_gene: TRBJ1-5; d_gene: -; CDR3aa: CASSQDRSGNQPQHF; CDR3nt: TGCGCCAGCAGCCAAGACCGCTCAGGCAATCAGCCCCAGCATTTT
v_gene: TRBV15; abundance: -; j_gene: TRBJ2-1; d_gene: -; CDR3aa: CATSREGGPLNEQFF; CDR3nt: TGTGCCACCAGCAGAGAAGGGGGACCTCTCAATGAGCAGTTCTTC
v_gene: TRBV30; abundance: few; j_gene: TRBJ2-7; d_gene: -; CDR3aa: CAWRRRGEQYF; CDR3nt: TGTGCCTGGAGACGAAGGGGCGAGCAGTACTTC
v_gene: TRBV30; abundance: -; j_gene: TRBJ2-2; d_gene: -; CDR3aa: CAWSLGTGELFF; CDR3nt: TGTGCCTGGAGCCTAGGCACCGGGGAGCTGTTTTTT
v_gene: TRBV4-1; abundance: hyperexpanded; j_gene: TRBJ2-7; d_gene: -; CDR3aa: CASSQDGRQSGEQYF; CDR3nt: TGCGCCAGCAGCCAAGATGGTCGTCAATCGGGCGAGCAGTACTTC
v_gene: TRBV6-8; abundance: medium-sized; j_gene: TRBJ2-1; d_gene: TRBD2; CDR3aa: CASSILAGEKNEQFF; CDR3nt: TGTGCCAGCAGTATACTAGCGGGAGAGAAGAATGAGCAGTTCTTC
v_gene: TRBV23-1; abundance: medium-sized; j_gene: TRBJ2-1; d_gene: -; CDR3aa: CASSQDMGLSAPTEQFF; CDR3nt: TGCGCCAGCAGCCAAGATATGGGATTGTCTGCGCCCACTGAGCAGTTCTTC
v_gene: TRBV12-2; abundance: few; j_gene: TRBJ1-5; d_gene: -; CDR3aa: CATLNRDLFNQPQHF; CDR3nt: TGTGCCACCCTCAACAGGGATCTCTTCAATCAGCCCCAGCATTTT
v_gene: TRBV11-3; abundance: medium-sized; j_gene: TRBJ1-3; d_gene: -; CDR3aa: CASSGDRASGNTIYF; CDR3nt: TGTGCCAGCAGCGGCGACCGCGCCTCTGGAAACACCATATATTTT
v_gene: TRBV11-3; abundance: medium-sized; j_gene: TRBJ1-1; d_gene: -; CDR3aa: CASSLGVRGDAEAFF; CDR3nt: TGTGCCAGCAGCTTAGGCGTACGAGGGGACGCTGAAGCTTTCTTT
v_gene: TRBV6-8; abundance: medium-sized; j_gene: TRBJ2-1; d_gene: TRBD2; CDR3aa: CASSDPGLAAYNEQFF; CDR3nt: TGTGCCAGCAGTGACCCTGGACTAGCGGCTTACAATGAGCAGTTCTTC
v_gene: TRBV11-3; abundance: many; j_gene: TRBJ2-3; d_gene: TRBD1; CDR3aa: CASSPPWNRGLFRTDTQYF; CDR3nt: TGTGCCAGCAGCCCACCATGGAACAGGGGGCTTTTTCGCACAGATACGCAGTATTTT
v_gene: TRBV6-8; abundance: few; j_gene: TRBJ2-7; d_gene: -; CDR3aa: CASSGAFSYEQYF; CDR3nt: TGTGCCAGCAGCGGAGCCTTCTCCTACGAGCAGTACTTC
v_gene: TRBV6-8; abundance: medium-sized; j_gene: TRBJ2-7; d_gene: TRBD1; CDR3aa: CASSYAPGTAYEQYF; CDR3nt: TGTGCCAGCAGTTACGCCCCCGGGACAGCCTACGAGCAGTACTTC
v_gene: TRBV6-8; abundance: few; j_gene: TRBJ2-7; d_gene: TRBD2; CDR3aa: CASSYEGTSAYEQYF; CDR3nt: TGTGCCAGCAGTTACGAGGGGACTAGCGCCTACGAGCAGTACTTC
v_gene: TRBV19; abundance: once; j_gene: TRBJ1-5; d_gene: TRBD1; CDR3aa: CATARDRNNQPQHF; CDR3nt: TGTGCCACCGCCCGGGACAGGAACAATCAGCCCCAGCATTTT